One TCR beta chain is described in this entry. The data belong to a study of blood T cell repertoires in COVID-19. Study in general: In each case, the material was cDNA or gDNA derived from T cells, B-cell-depleted T cells, or PBMCs.

Germline CDR1 is SGHVS and CDR2 is FNYEAQ. Trimming removed 1 base from V and 2 bases from J, with 9 bases in between. This CDR3 region has 15 residues. Recruits, aged about 18 to 100 years, lived in 20 to 30 US areas. Participants were placed into cohorts based on the clinical history they reported. During the 2 weeks before they entered the study, exposed participants had met someone with a PCR-confirmed or clinician-diagnosed COVID-19 case. Profiled with immunoSEQ multiplex PCR; TCRdb holds only in-frame clones, not every one. Here the sample spans 330,000 or so clones, 88% being singletons. The sequence came from a woman in her twenties or thirties who had been exposed to COVID-19. Sequenced: PBMCs or T cells enriched from blood (not recorded which). The J gene is TRBJ1-5, the V gene TRBV7-6; tentative D call: TRBD1 (5 bases). CDR3 DNA sequence: TGTGCCAGCAGCTTAGGGCGGGGACGCAATCAGCCCCAGCATTTT. This translates into CASSLGRGRNQPQHF.